These 31 T cell receptor beta chains were all obtained from the same sample, sequenced in a study of metastatic and nonmetastatic thyroid tumors. TCRdb called clones again from the PCR reads with MiXCR. The data hold roughly 98,000 clones, with 14% to 15% observed a single time. Thyroid surgery took place with no prior treatment in any patient. The sequencing input was blood. Receptors were obtained from a female donor with papillary thyroid cancer or a benign thyroid nodule (not recorded which). Some clones in this sample may be carry-over from other donors' samples.

This rearrangement joins TRBV30 to TRBJ1-1; D is undetermined. Germline assignment: CDR1 GTSNPN and CDR2 SVGIG (reference sequence). The CDR3 extends over 12 amino acids. Trimming cost V 3 bases and J 4 bases, with 9 bases left between them. The CDR3 DNA is TGTGCCTGGAGCTTCTCCCCCACTGAAGCTTTCTTT. Residues: CAWSFSPTEAFF.

With respect to this clone: A read error may be the cause here, since a much bigger clone is one base away. The chain couples TRBV19 to TRBJ2-1; the D gene is possibly TRBD1 (6 bases). The CDR3 contains 16 residues. The germline CDR1 and CDR2 sequences are LNHDA and SQIVND (reference sequence). In DNA, the CDR3 is TGTGCCAGTACTATAGAACCGATAGGGGGTAACAATGAGCAGTTCTTC. Its translation: CASTIEPIGGNNEQFF.

This clone showed up many times. The chain couples TRBV18 to TRBJ2-6, with a possible D match to TRBD1 (5 bases). Per the germline V gene, CDR1 is KGHSH and CDR2 is LQKENI. This CDR3 comprises 15 residues. Trimming removed 4 bases at V and 0 bases at J, with 7 bases between. CDR3 bases: TGTGCCAGCTCACGACAGAACTCTGGGGCCAACGTCCTGACTTTC. Translation: CASSRQNSGANVLTF.

The chain has TRBV7-2 and TRBJ1-2; TRBD1 is a possible D gene (5 bases). Germline V CDR1 and CDR2: SGHTA, FQGNSA. There are 18 residues in the CDR3. The germline V and J ends were trimmed by 0 bases and 4 bases, with 21 bases remaining between them. CDR3 bases: TGTGCCAGCAGCTTAGCGGGCGTGGGACCGGCGCTATCCTATGGCTACACCTTC. Translation gives CASSLAGVGPALSYGYTF.

About this clone: A read error may explain this, as a much larger clone is one base away. The chain uses TRBV11-1 and TRBJ2-5; D unresolved. The CDR3 spans 14 residues. Germline lookup yields CDR1 SGHAT and CDR2 FQDESV (reference sequence). The CDR3: CARSFSVTRETQYF. The CDR3 coding sequence is TGTGCCAGAAGCTTTTCGGTTACGAGAGAGACCCAGTACTTC. Together with reference TRBV11-1 and TRBJ2-5, the CDR3 gives the full variable domain: EAEVAQSPRYKITEKSQAVAFWCDPISGHATLYWYRQILGQGPELLVQFQDESVVDDSQLPKDRFSAERLKGVDSTLKIQPAELGDSAMYLCARSFSVTRETQYFGPGTRLLVL.

At least ten counts were recorded for this clone. This chain connects TRBV30 to TRBJ2-7, with a weak D call TRBD1 (6 bases). Germline lookup yields CDR1 GTSNPN and CDR2 SVGIG (reference sequence). The ends were cut back, 3 bases at V and 1 base at J, with 7 bases in the middle. The CDR3 runs to 12 residues. In DNA form, the CDR3 reads TGTGCCTGGAGAGGGGGTTCCTACGAGCAGTACTTC. Encoded protein: CAWRGGSYEQYF.

This clone was recorded at least ten times. The chain is built from TRBV6-1 and TRBJ2-4; D possibly matches TRBD1 or TRBD2 (5 bases each). Trimming removed 7 bases at V and 3 bases at J, with 16 bases between. The CDR3 spans 15 residues. CDR1 is MNHNS and CDR2 is SASEGT in the germline V gene. This chain's CDR3 is CASTKGAADKNIQYF. Here the CDR3 DNA reads TGTGCCAGCACCAAAGGGGCAGCGGACAAAAACATTCAGTACTTC.

In its sample, this clone was seen a few times. A much larger clone sits a single nucleotide away, making a read error possible. The conserved phenylalanine or tryptophan is not found at the CDR3 terminus, so this likely reflects a read error. J is TRBJ1-1 and V is TRBV2; 9 bases align to TRBD1. The V and J ends lost 0 bases and 5 bases, in that order; junction bases with no gene match: 10. CDR1 and CDR2 (germline): SNHLY, FYNNEI. The CDR3 length is 17 residues. The DNA for the CDR3 is TGTGCCAGCAGTGAAGCGGCCCTGGGACAGGGAGGAACTGAAGCTTTCTCT. This codes for CASSEAALGQGGTEAFS.

This clone was detected ten times or more. The CDR3 sequence: CAWSPGGAGQPQHF. The CDR3 nucleotides are TGTGCCTGGAGTCCAGGGGGCGCGGGTCAGCCCCAGCATTTT. The chain has TRBV30 and TRBJ1-5; 8 bases align to TRBD1. CDR3 length: 14 amino acids. V gave up 2 bases and J gave up 6 bases; unmatched junction bases: 6. Germline-derived CDR1 and CDR2 are GTSNPN and SVGIG (reference sequence).

At least ten counts were recorded for this clone. This could be a read error, since a much larger clone is one nucleotide away. Within the sample, other DNA sequences also encode this same CDR3. The chain is built from TRBV6-4 and TRBJ2-5; D not resolved. V was pared by 0 bases and J by 5 bases, with 10 bases between. This CDR3 region has 14 residues. Germline CDR1 reads MRHNA; CDR2 reads SNTAGT. DNA for the CDR3: TGTGCCAGCAGTGACTCGGTCGGAAGGGAGACCCAGTACTTC. Amino acids: CASSDSVGRETQYF.

This clone was observed at least ten times. The genes are TRBV6-1 and TRBJ1-4; D might be TRBD1 (6 bases). This CDR3 spans 14 amino acids. The germline CDR1 and CDR2 sequences are MNHNS and SASEGT. Trimming took 7 bases from V and 10 from J, leaving 19 bases between them. The CDR3 here is CASKERGGGRKLFF. CDR3 coding DNA: TGTGCCAGCAAGGAGAGGGGGGGCGGACGAAAACTGTTTTTT.

This clone was detected many times. The V and J genes are TRBV9 and TRBJ2-3, with 10 bases that match TRBD2. V was clipped by 4 bases and J by 6 bases; unmatched bases: 11. The germline V gene has CDR1 SGDLS and CDR2 YYNGEE. The CDR3 length is 16 residues. CDR3 DNA sequence: TGTGCCAGCAGCTCCACCTTACTAGCGGGGAGGGATACGCAGTATTTT. This codes for CASSSTLLAGRDTQYF.

Worth noting for this clone: A read error may explain this, as a much larger clone is one base away. The sample has other DNA sequences that encode this CDR3 too. This sequence joins TRBV7-3 and TRBJ2-3, with D possibly matching TRBD1 (5 bases). V was trimmed by 5 bases and J by 1 base, leaving 16 bases between them. The CDR3 loop spans 16 amino acids. Germline V lookup: CDR1 SGHTA, CDR2 FQGTGA. The CDR3 nucleotides are TGTGCCAGCAGCCCCATCCAGGGTGGTGGCACAGATACGCAGTATTTT. Encoded protein: CASSPIQGGGTDTQYF.

This clone was counted at least ten times. The chain joins TRBV27 to TRBJ2-7; no definite D call. The CDR3 runs to 12 residues. Trimming shortened V by 8 bases and J by 6 bases, and 14 bases separated the two germline ends. Germline V gene lookup returns CDR1 MNHEY and CDR2 SMNVEV (reference sequence). The CDR3 DNA reads as TGTGCCAGCGGGCCCGAGGTGGGCGAGCAGTACTTC. It encodes CASGPEVGEQYF.

Regarding this clone: A single base separates this from a much larger clone, so it may be a read error. The J gene is TRBJ2-5, the V gene TRBV7-9; no firm D call. The CDR3 length is 14 residues. V lost 4 bases, J lost 0 bases, and 9 bases lay in between. Looked up from germline, CDR1 is SEHNR and CDR2 is FQNEAQ (reference sequence). CDR3 protein: CASSSLAHQETQYF. CDR3 sequence (DNA): TGTGCCAGCAGCTCGTTGGCCCACCAAGAGACCCAGTACTTC. Variable domain in full (rest from reference TRBV7-9 and TRBJ2-5): DTGVSQNPRHKITKRGQNVTFRCDPISEHNRLYWYRQTLGQGPEFLTYFQNEAQLEKSRLLSDRFSAERPKGSFSTLEIQRTEQGDSAMYLCASSSLAHQETQYFGPGTRLLVL.

The table lists this clone with a few counts. The chain combines TRBV10-3 with TRBJ1-2; maybe TRBD1 (5 bases). CDR3 size: 14 residues. Trimming removed 2 bases at V and 4 bases at J, with 11 bases between. Per germline, CDR1 ENHRY and CDR2 SYGVKD. For the CDR3, the DNA is TGTGCCATCAGTGAGCAGGGCTCCTTCTATGGCTACACCTTC. Protein sequence: CAISEQGSFYGYTF.

This clone appeared many times. The CDR3 loop is CASSLSGAQETQYF. The CDR3, as DNA: TGCGCCAGCAGCTTGTCCGGGGCCCAAGAGACCCAGTACTTC. The chain uses TRBV5-1 and TRBJ2-5; D tentatively fits TRBD1 or TRBD2 (5 bases each). Germline CDR1 reads SGHRS; CDR2 reads YFSETQ. Trimming took 1 base from V and 1 from J, leaving 8 bases between them. This CDR3 contains 14 residues.

This clone came up many times. The chain has TRBV4-3 and TRBJ2-3; 9 bases fit TRBD2. Germline V lookup: CDR1 LGHNA, CDR2 YSLEER. The CDR3 has 19 residues. The J segment lost 0 bases and the V segment lost 4 bases, leaving 14 bases of the junction unmatched. This CDR3 reads CASSRPRGPSGTSTDTQYF. CDR3 nucleotides: TGCGCCAGCAGCCGCCCGAGGGGGCCTAGCGGGACTAGCACAGATACGCAGTATTTT.

As for this clone: With a much larger clone just one base away, this may be a read error. The chain combines TRBV14 with TRBJ1-2; D unclear. From germline, CDR1 is SGHDN and CDR2 FVKESK. This CDR3 is 15 amino acids long. V was trimmed by 0 bases and J by 8 bases, leaving 16 bases between them. Here the CDR3 reads CASSQDHWSCEGYTF. The CDR3 nucleotides are TGTGCCAGCAGCCAAGATCATTGGTCTTGTGAGGGCTACACCTTC.

This clone has ten or more counts. Since a much larger clone is just one base distant, this may be a read error. A read error is likely, as this CDR3 ends without the conserved phenylalanine or tryptophan. The chain uses TRBV6-1 and TRBJ1-6; no clear D gene. Germline-derived CDR1 and CDR2 are MNHNS and SASEGT. The V and J ends lost 2 bases and 7 bases respectively, with 0 bases between them. The CDR3 is 11 amino acids. DNA for the CDR3: TGTGCCAGCAGTGAAAATTCACCCCTCCACTCT. The encoded protein is CASSENSPLHS.

This clone came up many times. The chain uses TRBV28 and TRBJ2-7; D remains ambiguous. V lost 2 bases and J lost 5, with 16 bases in between. The V gene's germline CDR1 is MDHEN and CDR2 SYDVKM. The length of the CDR3 is 15 residues. CDR3 nucleotide sequence: TGTGCCAGCAGTTTACAAGACCCGGGCCCCAACGAGCAGTACTTC. This sequence encodes CASSLQDPGPNEQYF.

The count of this clone is one. Possible read error: a much larger clone is one base away. At the DNA level, this CDR3 is encoded by other sequences in the same sample as well. This chain connects TRBV20-1 to TRBJ2-2, with TRBD1 matching 7 bases. Looked up from germline, CDR1 is DFQATT and CDR2 is SNEGSKA (reference sequence). Losses at the gene ends were 2 bases for V and 8 bases for J; bases not matched to a gene: 11. The length of the CDR3 is 15 residues. The CDR3 spells CSARNTQGWAGELFF. The CDR3 DNA reads TGCAGTGCTAGAAATACACAGGGGTGGGCAGGGGAGCTGTTTTTT.

In this sample, this clone turned up many times. This sequence joins TRBV6-1 and TRBJ2-5; D is undetermined. Germline V gene lookup returns CDR1 MNHNS and CDR2 SASEGT. Trimming took off 11 bases at V and 5 bases at J, with 21 bases between the two ends. The CDR3 is 14 amino acids. CDR3 coding DNA: TGTGCCCCACCTGTGACCCCGCTGGGGGAGACCCAGTACTTC. This codes for CAPPVTPLGETQYF.

This clone was picked up many times. The chain employs TRBV19 and TRBJ2-1; 9 nucleotides align to TRBD2. The CDR3 has 14 residues. V lost 6 bases and J lost 4; bases outside the gene matches: 4. The germline V gene has CDR1 LNHDA and CDR2 SQIVND (reference sequence). The CDR3 region is CASSPSGAYNEQFF. For the CDR3, the DNA is TGTGCCAGTAGCCCTAGCGGGGCATACAATGAGCAGTTCTTC.

This clone was counted at least ten times. Other DNA sequences in this specimen translate into the identical CDR3. The chain is built from TRBV20-1 and TRBJ1-4, with D possibly TRBD1 on 5 matching bases. Trimming pared 7 bases from V and 6 bases from J, leaving 24 bases between. CDR3 size: 16 residues. Germline V lookup: CDR1 DFQATT, CDR2 SNEGSKA (reference sequence). This chain's CDR3 is CSGKAGLPGADEKLFF. CDR3 nucleotides: TGCAGTGGCAAAGCAGGGTTGCCCGGGGCGGATGAAAAACTGTTTTTT.

This clone has at least ten counts. The rearrangement links TRBV20-1 to TRBJ1-3; D remains unclear. This CDR3 has 14 residues. Trimming shortened V by 5 bases and J by 0 bases, and 11 bases separated the two germline ends. The germline V gene has CDR1 DFQATT and CDR2 SNEGSKA (reference sequence). For the CDR3, the DNA is TGCAGTGCTTCGGCCTTAAGCTCTGGAAACACCATATATTTT. Translation gives CSASALSSGNTIYF.

This clone was seen more than once but under ten times. This chain joins TRBV6-1 and TRBJ2-7; D may match TRBD1 or TRBD2 (5 bases each). Germline-derived CDR1 and CDR2 are MNHNS and SASEGT. The CDR3 runs 13 residues. The ends were cut back, 6 bases at V and 2 bases at J, with 11 bases in the middle. This chain's CDR3 is CASSHRDPYEQYF. Here the CDR3 DNA reads TGTGCCAGCAGCCACCGGGACCCCTACGAGCAGTACTTC.

This clone was counted many times. This specimen includes other DNA sequences encoding the same CDR3. The chain is built from TRBV5-4 and TRBJ1-2, with D perhaps TRBD1 (6 bases). V lost 1 base and J 4 bases, leaving 20 bases between the germline ends. The CDR3 contains 17 residues. Germline V gives CDR1 SGHNT, CDR2 YYREEE (reference sequence). CDR3: CASSLIAGGLLFYGYTF. DNA of the CDR3: TGTGCCAGCAGCTTGATTGCGGGGGGGCTACTGTTCTATGGCTACACCTTC.

This clone was detected many times. This chain connects TRBV6-6 to TRBJ1-2, with D possibly being TRBD1 (5 bases). CDR1 MNHNY and CDR2 SVGAGI come from the germline V gene (reference sequence). The V and J ends lost 8 bases and 3 bases respectively, with 28 bases between them. The CDR3 has 18 residues. The CDR3 loop is CASRPGRAGWRVDYGYTF. Written as DNA, the CDR3 is TGTGCCAGCCGACCGGGAAGGGCAGGGTGGAGAGTGGACTATGGCTACACCTTC.

This clone was seen ten or more times. The chain employs TRBV5-1 and TRBJ1-1; D might be TRBD1 (6 bases). Germline V gives CDR1 SGHRS, CDR2 YFSETQ. Trimming took off 7 bases at V and 4 bases at J, with 11 bases between the two ends. The CDR3 runs to 12 residues. CDR3 nucleotides: TGCGCCAGCTCCCAACAGGGCACTGAAGCTTTCTTT. Amino acid sequence: CASSQQGTEAFF. The full variable domain, its missing parts supplied by reference TRBV5-1 and TRBJ1-1, is KAGVTQTPRYLIKTRGQQVTLSCSPISGHRSVSWYQQTPGQGLQFLFEYFSETQRNKGNFPGRFSGRQFSNSRSEMNVSTLELGDSALYLCASSQQGTEAFFGQGTRLTVV.

Concerning this clone: This clone may be a read error of a much larger clone one base away. Other DNA sequences from this sample encode an identical CDR3 as well. This chain connects TRBV19 to TRBJ1-6, with 7 bases lining up with TRBD1. The CDR3 has 15 amino acids. Germline assignment: CDR1 LNHDA and CDR2 SQIVND (reference sequence). As DNA, the CDR3 is TGCGCCAGTAGTATCGGGCCAGGGGGAAATTCACCCCTCCACTTT. It is translated as CASSIGPGGNSPLHF.